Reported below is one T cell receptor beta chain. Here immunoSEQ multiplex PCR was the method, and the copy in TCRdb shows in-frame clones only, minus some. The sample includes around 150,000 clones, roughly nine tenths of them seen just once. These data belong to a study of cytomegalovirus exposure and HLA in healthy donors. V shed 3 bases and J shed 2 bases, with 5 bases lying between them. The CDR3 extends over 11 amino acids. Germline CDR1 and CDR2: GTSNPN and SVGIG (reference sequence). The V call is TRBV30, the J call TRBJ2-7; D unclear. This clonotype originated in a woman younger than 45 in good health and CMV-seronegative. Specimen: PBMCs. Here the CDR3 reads CAWSGTYEQYF. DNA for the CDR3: TGTGCCTGGAGCGGCACCTACGAGCAGTACTTC.